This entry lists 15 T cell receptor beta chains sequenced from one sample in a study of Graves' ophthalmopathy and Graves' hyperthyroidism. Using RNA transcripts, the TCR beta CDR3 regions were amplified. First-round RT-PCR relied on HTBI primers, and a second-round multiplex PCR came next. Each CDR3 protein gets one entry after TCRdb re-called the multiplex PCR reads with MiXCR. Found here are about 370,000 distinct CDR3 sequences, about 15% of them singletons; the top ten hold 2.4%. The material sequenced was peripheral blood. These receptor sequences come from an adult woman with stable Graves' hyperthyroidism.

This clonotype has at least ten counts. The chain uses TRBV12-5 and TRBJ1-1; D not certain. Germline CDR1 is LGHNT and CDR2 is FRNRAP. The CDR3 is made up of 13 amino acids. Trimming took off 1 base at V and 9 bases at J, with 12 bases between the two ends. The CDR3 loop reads CASGLDLNGKAFF. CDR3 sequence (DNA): TGTGCTAGTGGTTTGGATCTAAATGGTAAAGCTTTCTTT.

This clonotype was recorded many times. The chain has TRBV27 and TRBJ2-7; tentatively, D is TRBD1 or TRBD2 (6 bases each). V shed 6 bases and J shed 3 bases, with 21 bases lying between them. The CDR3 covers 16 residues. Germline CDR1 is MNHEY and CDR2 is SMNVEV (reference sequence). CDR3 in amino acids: CASSSSAWGANYEQYF. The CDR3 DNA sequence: TGTGCCAGCAGCTCGAGTGCCTGGGGGGCAAACTACGAGCAGTACTTC.

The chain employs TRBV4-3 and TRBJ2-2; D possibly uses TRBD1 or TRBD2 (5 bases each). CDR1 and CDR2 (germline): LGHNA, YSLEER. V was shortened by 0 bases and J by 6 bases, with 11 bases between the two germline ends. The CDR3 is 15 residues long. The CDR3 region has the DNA TGCGCCAGCAGCCAAGACGGGGTGGGGCCCGGGGAGCTGTTTTTT. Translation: CASSQDGVGPGELFF.

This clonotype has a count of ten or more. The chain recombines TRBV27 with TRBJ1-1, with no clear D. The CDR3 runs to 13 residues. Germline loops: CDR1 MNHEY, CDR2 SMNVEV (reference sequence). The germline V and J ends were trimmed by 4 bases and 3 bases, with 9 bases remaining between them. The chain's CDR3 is CASSSAVYTEAFF. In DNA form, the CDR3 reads TGTGCCAGCAGTTCGGCAGTTTACACTGAAGCTTTCTTT.

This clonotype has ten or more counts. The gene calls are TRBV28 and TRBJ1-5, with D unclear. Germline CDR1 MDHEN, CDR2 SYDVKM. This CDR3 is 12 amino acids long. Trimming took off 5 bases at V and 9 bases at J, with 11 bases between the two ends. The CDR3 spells CASSGRGRPQHF. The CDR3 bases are TGTGCCAGCAGTGGGCGTGGGCGGCCCCAGCATTTT.

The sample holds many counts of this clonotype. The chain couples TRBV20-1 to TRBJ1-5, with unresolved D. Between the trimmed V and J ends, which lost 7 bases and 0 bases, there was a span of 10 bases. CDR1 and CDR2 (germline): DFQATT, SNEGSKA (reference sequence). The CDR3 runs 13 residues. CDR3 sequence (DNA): TGCAGTGGGACGGAAAATAGCAATCAGCCCCAGCATTTT. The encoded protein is CSGTENSNQPQHF.

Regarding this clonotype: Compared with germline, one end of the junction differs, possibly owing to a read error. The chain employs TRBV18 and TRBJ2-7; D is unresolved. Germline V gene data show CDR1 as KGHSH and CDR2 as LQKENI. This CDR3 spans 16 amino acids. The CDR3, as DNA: TGTGCCAGCTCACACACTTTAGGGCCACCCTCCGACGAGCAGTACTTC. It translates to CASSHTLGPPSDEQYF.

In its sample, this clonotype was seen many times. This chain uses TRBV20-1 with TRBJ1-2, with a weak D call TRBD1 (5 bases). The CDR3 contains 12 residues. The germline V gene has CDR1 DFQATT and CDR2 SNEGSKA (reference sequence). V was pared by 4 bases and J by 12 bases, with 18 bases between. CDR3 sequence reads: CSAKVARDRDTF. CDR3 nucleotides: TGCAGTGCTAAGGTGGCCAGGGATCGGGACACCTTC.

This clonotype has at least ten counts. The CDR3 nucleotides read TGTGCCAGCACCCGCTCGGGACAAGAGACCCAGTACTTC. Residues: CASTRSGQETQYF. This chain links TRBV14 with TRBJ2-5, with a tentative D call TRBD2 (5 bases). This CDR3 contains 13 residues. CDR1 is SGHDN and CDR2 is FVKESK in the germline V gene. Trimming removed 7 bases at V and 2 bases at J, with 11 bases between.

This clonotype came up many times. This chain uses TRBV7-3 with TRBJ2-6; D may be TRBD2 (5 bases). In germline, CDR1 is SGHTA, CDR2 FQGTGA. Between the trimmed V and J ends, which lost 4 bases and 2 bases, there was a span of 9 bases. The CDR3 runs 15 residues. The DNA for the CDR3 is TGTGCCAGCAGCTCAGAGAGGGCTGGGGCCAACGTCCTGACTTTC. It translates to CASSSERAGANVLTF.

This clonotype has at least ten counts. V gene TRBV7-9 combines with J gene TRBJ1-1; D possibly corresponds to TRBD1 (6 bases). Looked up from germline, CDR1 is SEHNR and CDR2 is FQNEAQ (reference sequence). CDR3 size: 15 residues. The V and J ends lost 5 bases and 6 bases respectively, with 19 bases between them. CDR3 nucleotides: TGTGCCAGCAGCGGTAACAGGGCTGGGGGCTCTGAAGCTTTCTTT. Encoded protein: CASSGNRAGGSEAFF. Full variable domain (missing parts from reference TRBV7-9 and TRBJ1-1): DTGVSQNPRHKITKRGQNVTFRCDPISEHNRLYWYRQTLGQGPEFLTYFQNEAQLEKSRLLSDRFSAERPKGSFSTLEIQRTEQGDSAMYLCASSGNRAGGSEAFFGQGTRLTVV.

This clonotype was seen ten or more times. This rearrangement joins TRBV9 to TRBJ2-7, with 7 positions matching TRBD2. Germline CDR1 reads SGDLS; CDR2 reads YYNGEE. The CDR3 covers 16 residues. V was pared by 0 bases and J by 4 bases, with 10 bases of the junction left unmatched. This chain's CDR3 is CASSVGPSGFGYEQYF. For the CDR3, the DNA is TGTGCCAGCAGCGTAGGTCCTAGCGGCTTTGGGTACGAGCAGTACTTC.

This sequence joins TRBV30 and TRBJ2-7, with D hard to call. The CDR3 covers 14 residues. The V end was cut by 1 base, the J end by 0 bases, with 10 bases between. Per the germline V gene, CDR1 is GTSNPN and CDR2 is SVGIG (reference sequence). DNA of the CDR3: TGTGCCTGGAGTGGGGGTCGGAGCTCCTACGAGCAGTACTTC. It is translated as CAWSGGRSSYEQYF.

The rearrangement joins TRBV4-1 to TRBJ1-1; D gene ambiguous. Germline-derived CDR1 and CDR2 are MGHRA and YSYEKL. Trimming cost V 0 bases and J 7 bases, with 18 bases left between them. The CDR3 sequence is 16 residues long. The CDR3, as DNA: TGCGCCAGCAGCCAAGATTTAGAAAGGGCCAATGGTGAAGCTTTCTTT. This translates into CASSQDLERANGEAFF.

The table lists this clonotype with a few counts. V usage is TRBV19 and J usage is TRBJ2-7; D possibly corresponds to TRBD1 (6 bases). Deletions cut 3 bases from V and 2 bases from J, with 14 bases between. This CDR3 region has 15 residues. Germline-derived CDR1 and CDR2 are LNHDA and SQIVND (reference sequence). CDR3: CASSIGDQGPYEQYF. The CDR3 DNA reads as TGTGCCAGTAGTATTGGCGACCAGGGGCCCTACGAGCAGTACTTC.